This T cell receptor beta chain originates from a study of a mutant IDH1 vaccine in newly diagnosed glioma. As to this clone: The target antigen is unknown.

Using immunoSEQ multiplex PCR, the repertoire was profiled, and TCRdb retains in-frame clones only, with some absent. The table records tens of thousands of clones, about 81% of them present only once. Time point of the sample: week 5, during vaccination. Every vaccination contained 300 ug of the mutant IDH1 20-mer peptide and was paired with topical imiquimod. Donors' newly diagnosed IDH1-mutant WHO grade 3 or 4 astrocytomas lacked nuclear ATRX. This material consisted of PBMCs, taken from a glioma patient whose treatment included an IDH1 peptide vaccine. The receptor was isolated from a woman aged 50 to 60 with glioma.

The CDR3 DNA is TGTGCCAGCAGTTCCCTGAGGGGCTACACCTTC. It encodes CASSSLRGYTF. The chain uses TRBV28 and TRBJ1-2; D gene uncertain. Germline CDR1 and CDR2: MDHEN and SYDVKM. This CDR3 is built from 11 residues. Trimming removed 4 bases from V and 8 bases from J, with 8 bases in between.